This record covers a single T cell receptor beta chain. Its specificity is unknown. A multiplex PCR was run with 60 Vbeta primers and 13 Jbeta primers. Sequencing used immunoSEQ multiplex PCR; TCRdb keeps in-frame clones, though not all of them. The sample lists some 150,000 clones, 76% occurring once. These data originate in a study of cytomegalovirus exposure and HLA in healthy donors. The study's findings and limits: In a later analysis, an Asian-associated ancestry cluster reportedly showed fewer N-insertions than the approximately 620-donor mean.

In germline, CDR1 is MNHEY, CDR2 SVGAGI. V was clipped by 0 bases and J by 0 bases; unmatched bases: 2. This CDR3 has 15 residues. Nominal health characterized the donors when sampled, though unrecorded immune exposures were likely. The chain recombines TRBV6-5 with TRBJ2-7; 7 nucleotides agree with TRBD1. This TCR was recovered from a middle-aged woman in good health and CMV-seronegative. The specimen sequenced was PBMCs. CDR3 in DNA: TGTGCCAGCAGTTACTCCTCAGGGGGCTCCTACGAGCAGTACTTC. Its translation is CASSYSSGGSYEQYF.